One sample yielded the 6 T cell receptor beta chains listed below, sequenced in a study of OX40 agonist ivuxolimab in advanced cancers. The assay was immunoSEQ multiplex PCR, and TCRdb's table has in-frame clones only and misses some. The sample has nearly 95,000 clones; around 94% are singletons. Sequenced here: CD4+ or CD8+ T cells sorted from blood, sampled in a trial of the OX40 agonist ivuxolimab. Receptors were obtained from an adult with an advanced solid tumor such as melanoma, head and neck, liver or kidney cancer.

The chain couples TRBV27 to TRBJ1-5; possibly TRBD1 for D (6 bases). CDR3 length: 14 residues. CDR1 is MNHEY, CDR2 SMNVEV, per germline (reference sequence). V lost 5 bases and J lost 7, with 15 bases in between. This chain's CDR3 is CASSPRGGTQPQHF. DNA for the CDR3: TGTGCCAGCAGTCCCCGAGGGGGGACCCAGCCCCAGCATTTT.

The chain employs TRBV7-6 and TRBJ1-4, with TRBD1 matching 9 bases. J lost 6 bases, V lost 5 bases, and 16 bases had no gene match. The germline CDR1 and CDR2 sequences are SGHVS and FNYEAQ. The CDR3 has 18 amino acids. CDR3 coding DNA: TGTGCCAGCAGCCCCGAAGGGACAGGGTTTGAAGAGGATGAAAAACTGTTTTTT. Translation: CASSPEGTGFEEDEKLFF. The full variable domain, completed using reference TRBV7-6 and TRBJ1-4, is GAGVSQSPRYKVTKRGQDVALRCDPISGHVSLYWYRQALGQGPEFLTYFNYEAQQDKSGLPNDRFSAERPEGSISTLTIQRTEQRDSAMYRCASSPEGTGFEEDEKLFFGSGTQLSVL.

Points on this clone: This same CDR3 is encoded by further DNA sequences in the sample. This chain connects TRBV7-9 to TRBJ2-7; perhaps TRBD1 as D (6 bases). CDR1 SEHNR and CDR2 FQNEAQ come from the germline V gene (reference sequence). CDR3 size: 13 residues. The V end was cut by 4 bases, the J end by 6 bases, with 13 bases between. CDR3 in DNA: TGTGCCAGCAGCTCCTCCAGGGGCTTCGAGCAGTACTTC. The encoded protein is CASSSSRGFEQYF.

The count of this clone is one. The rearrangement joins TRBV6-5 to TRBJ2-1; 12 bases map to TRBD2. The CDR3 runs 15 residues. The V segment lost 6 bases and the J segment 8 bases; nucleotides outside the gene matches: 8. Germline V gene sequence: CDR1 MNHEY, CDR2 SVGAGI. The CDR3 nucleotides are TGTGCCAGCAGATTGACTAGCGGGAGAGTGGATGAGCAGTTCTTC. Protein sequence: CASRLTSGRVDEQFF.

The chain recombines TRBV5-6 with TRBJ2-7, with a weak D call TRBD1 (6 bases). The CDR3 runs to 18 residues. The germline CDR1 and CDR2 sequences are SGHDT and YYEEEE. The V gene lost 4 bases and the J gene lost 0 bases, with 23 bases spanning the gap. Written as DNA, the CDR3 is TGTGCCAGCAGCGACCCAACTTTCGGCGGACAGTTCTCCTACGAGCAGTACTTC. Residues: CASSDPTFGGQFSYEQYF.

The CDR3 bases are TGTGCCAGCAGCCCGCCGGGGGGGAGTCCCGGGGAGCTGTTTTTT. This translates into CASSPPGGSPGELFF. The J gene is TRBJ2-2, the V gene TRBV7-3; 8 nucleotides line up with TRBD2. Germline values: CDR1 SGHTA, CDR2 FQGTGA. The CDR3 is 15 residues long. The ends lost 5 bases at V and 6 bases at J; junction bases unmatched: 8.